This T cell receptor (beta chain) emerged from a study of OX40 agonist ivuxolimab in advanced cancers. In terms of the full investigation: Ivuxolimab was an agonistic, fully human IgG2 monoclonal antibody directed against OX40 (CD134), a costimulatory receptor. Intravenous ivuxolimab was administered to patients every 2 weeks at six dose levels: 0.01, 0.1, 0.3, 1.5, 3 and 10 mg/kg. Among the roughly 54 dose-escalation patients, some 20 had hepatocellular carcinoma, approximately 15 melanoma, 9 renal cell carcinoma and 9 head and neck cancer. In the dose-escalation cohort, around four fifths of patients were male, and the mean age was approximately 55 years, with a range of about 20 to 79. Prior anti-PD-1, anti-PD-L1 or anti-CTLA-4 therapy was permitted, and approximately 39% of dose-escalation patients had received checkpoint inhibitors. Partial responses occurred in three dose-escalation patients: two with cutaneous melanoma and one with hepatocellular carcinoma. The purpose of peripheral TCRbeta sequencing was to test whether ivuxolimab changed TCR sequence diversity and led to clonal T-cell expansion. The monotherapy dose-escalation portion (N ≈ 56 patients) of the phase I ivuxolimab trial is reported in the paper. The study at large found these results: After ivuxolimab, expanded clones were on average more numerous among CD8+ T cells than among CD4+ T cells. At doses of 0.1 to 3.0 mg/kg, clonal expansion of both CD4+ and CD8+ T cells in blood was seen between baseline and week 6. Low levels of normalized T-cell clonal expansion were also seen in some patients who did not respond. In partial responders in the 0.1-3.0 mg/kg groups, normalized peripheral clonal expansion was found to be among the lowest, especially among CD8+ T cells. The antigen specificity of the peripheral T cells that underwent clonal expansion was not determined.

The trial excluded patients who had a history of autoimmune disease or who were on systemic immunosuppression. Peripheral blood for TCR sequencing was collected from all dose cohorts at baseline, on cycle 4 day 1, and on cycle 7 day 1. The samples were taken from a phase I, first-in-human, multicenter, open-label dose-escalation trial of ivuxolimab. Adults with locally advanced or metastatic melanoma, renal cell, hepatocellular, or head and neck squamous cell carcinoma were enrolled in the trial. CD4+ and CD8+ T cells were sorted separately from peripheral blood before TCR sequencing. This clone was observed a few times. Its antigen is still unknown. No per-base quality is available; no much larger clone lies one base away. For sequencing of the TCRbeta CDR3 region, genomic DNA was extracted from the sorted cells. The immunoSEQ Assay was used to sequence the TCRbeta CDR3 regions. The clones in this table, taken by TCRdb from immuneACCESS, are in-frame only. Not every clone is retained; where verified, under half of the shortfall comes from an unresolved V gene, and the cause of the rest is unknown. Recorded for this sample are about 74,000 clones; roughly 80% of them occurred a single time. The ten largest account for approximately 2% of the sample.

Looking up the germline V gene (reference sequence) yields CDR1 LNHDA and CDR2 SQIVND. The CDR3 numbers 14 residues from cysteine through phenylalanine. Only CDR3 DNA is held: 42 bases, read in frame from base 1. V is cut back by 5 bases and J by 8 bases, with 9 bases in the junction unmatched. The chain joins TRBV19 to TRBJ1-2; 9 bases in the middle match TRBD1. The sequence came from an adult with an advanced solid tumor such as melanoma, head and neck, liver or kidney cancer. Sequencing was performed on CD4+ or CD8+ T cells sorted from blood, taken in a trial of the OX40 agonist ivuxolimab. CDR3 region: CASSRTGESRGYTF. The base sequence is TGTGCCAGTAGTCGGACAGGGGAGAGTCGCGGCTACACCTTC.